This T cell receptor (beta chain) was found in a study of cytomegalovirus exposure and HLA in healthy donors (TCRdb year 2017). For the wider study: An earlier analysis of roughly 500 of the donors reported roughly 270 Gb of sequence data and 117 million unique TCR beta sequences from 150 million to 200 million T cells. An early release covering 500 to 750 HLA-typed donors comprised approximately 300 gigabases of sequencing data and tens of millions of unique TCR sequences. Among the roughly 400 genotyped donors, about 83% belonged to the genetic ancestry cluster associated with self-reported Caucasian donors. The study aimed to test whether signatures of past pathogen exposure could be identified by cataloging public T cell receptors. The study used immunosequencing to profile the T cell repertoires of approximately 650 subjects and linked those repertoires to cytomegalovirus serostatus. Besides the first cohort of 666 subjects, a separate validation cohort made up of 90 to 150 different subjects was used. High-throughput TCR immunosequencing, statistical association of individual TCRs with disease status, and machine learning were combined to predict cytomegalovirus infection status. A later analysis re-analyzed previously published TCR beta repertoires from 666 donors and added high-resolution HLA genotyping to study TCR occurrence patterns. The later analysis used no new phenotypic data to find candidate immune exposures, relying instead on TCR beta sequences and their occurrence across donors. In an earlier analysis of roughly 600 of the donors, high-throughput TCR beta sequencing was used to judge whether each TCR beta V gene segment behaved as functional or pseudogenic. Donor age, sex, ethnicity and CMV serostatus were collected together with the repertoire data. In a later genetic analysis, genome-wide SNP genotypes for about three fifths of the 666 donors were used, and that subset was treated as a discovery cohort. Every repertoire in the discovery cohort had been generated on one and the same sequencing platform. Both class I and class II loci were covered by HLA typing, at four-digit resolution. The number of donors typed differed by locus, with roughly 629-640 for A, B, C, DRB1 and DQB1, around 500 for DQA1, 600 to 610 for DPA1, and approximately 470 for DPB1. Because of strong linkage in the cohort, roughly five DR-DQ haplotypes were treated as single units for association and clustering. Among about 410 genotyped donors of the cohort, an average of approximately 240,000 unique TCR beta nucleotide sequences was sequenced per donor, of which about 18% were non-productive. Overall results and qualifications from the work: An association between a missense DCLRE1C variant and V-gene and J-gene trimming of TCR beta chains was found in a later genetic analysis and replicated in an independent cohort. According to a later genetic analysis, donors in an Asian-associated ancestry cluster had fewer N-insertions in productive TCRs than the approximately 650-donor mean. In the study, approximately 160 TCR beta chains were listed as associated with cytomegalovirus. Compared with equally common non-associated chains, HLA-associated TCR beta chains in a later analysis were more clonally expanded and had lower generation probabilities. Because counts were too low, around 18 rarely observed V segments, including chromosome 9 orphons, were left out of the earlier analysis of approximately 500 of the donors. The sequencing pipeline was judged likely to have produced a cluster of highly shared sequence variants as a technical artifact. This cohort had only TCR beta chains sequenced, and the lack of alpha or paired-chain data limited which features could be detected. According to a later analysis, most CMV-associated TCR beta chains appeared to be HLA-restricted, and the HLA associations seemed to be driven largely by CMV exposure. Specific HLA alleles were associated with more than 15,000 TCR beta sequences at a false discovery rate of 0.05 in a later analysis. Presence/absence analyses assumed roughly uniform sequencing depth across donors, an assumption that may not hold. In a later analysis, several top co-occurrence clusters were reported to appear linked to parvovirus B19, influenza, CMV and Epstein-Barr virus. In an earlier analysis of approximately 590 of the donors, most TCR beta V segments were observed in productive rearrangements about 87% or about 30% of the time, broadly matching IMGT annotations. Because HLA typing was missing for some donors at each locus, association tests included only the typed subset. Three of the identified cytomegalovirus-associated TCR beta chains were confirmed in vitro to be specific for cytomegalovirus antigens. In both the original and validation cohorts, the classifier was reported to diagnose cytomegalovirus status with high specificity and sensitivity. Linkage disequilibrium might explain the correlated functional status among segregating V segments, but an unknown experimental factor could not be ruled out. When HLA alleles, especially DR and DQ, strongly co-occurred, attributing TCR associations to individual alleles was difficult. The authors suggested that the approach could potentially be extended to other disease states and immunological phenotypes. While some public TCRs were present in many individuals, most TCR sequences turned up only very rarely across donors. The only immune exposure information available for the cohort was CMV serostatus. A later analysis found that TCR association rates varied across HLA loci, with DRB1 alleles showing the most associated TCRs and HLA-C alleles the fewest. A further reported finding was that TCR beta sequences accurately predicted the HLA-A and HLA-B alleles for most subjects in the first cohort.

The cohort was made up of about 610 healthy bone marrow donors. Cohort members were all nominally healthy when sampled, although unrecorded immune exposures were likely present. The donor was CMV seropositive and was included in the group of approximately 310 seropositive cohort members. A peripheral blood sample was provided by each donor, and peripheral blood mononuclear cells were used for TCR beta sequencing. Genomic DNA extraction from the blood cell samples was performed with the Qiagen DNeasy Blood Extraction Kit. Receptors were amplified or captured by the immunoSEQ multiplex PCR assay. For the multiplex PCR, a mixture combining 60 forward primers for TCR Vbeta segments and 13 reverse primers for TCR Jbeta segments was used. Amplification of the CDR3 region of rearranged TCR beta genes was performed with a multiplex PCR assay on genomic DNA. On the Illumina HiSeq System, the amplified TCR beta libraries were sequenced as 87-base-pair reads. The study's processing was this. In a later analysis, tens of millions of unique TCR beta chains were counted across the 650 to 700 repertoires, and around 11 million of these chains were shared by at least two donors. Raw reads were error-corrected and collapsed into unique sequences with a nearest-neighbor algorithm that merged closely related sequences to remove PCR and sequencing errors. Alignment of CDR3 sequences to IMGT reference sequences was used to assign V, D and J gene segments. For a sequence to be retained, a match of at least six nucleotides was required to both a V gene segment and a J gene segment. Rearrangements were called productive when the CDR3 lacked stop codons and stayed in frame with V and J; all others were non-productive. Following IMGT convention, CDR3 was defined as the stretch from the second conserved V-encoded cysteine to the conserved J-encoded phenylalanine. The earlier analysis of about 500 of the donors excluded sequences that lacked an unambiguous match to a single V gene segment. In an earlier analysis of about 590 of the donors, a V segment was called functional when productive rearrangements were above 56.7%, and segregating when the standard deviation between donors exceeded 5%. A statistical classification framework was developed to diagnose cytomegalovirus status using the catalog of TCR beta chain sequences. V and J gene assignment, in a later analysis, came from comparing TCR nucleotide sequences with IMGT/GENE-DB human TR gene sequences. A later analysis assigned CDR3 sequences and most-parsimonious VDJ recombination scenarios with the TCRdist pipeline. A later analysis defined each TCR beta chain by its CDR3 amino acid sequence plus V-gene family, and excluded reads lacking a unique V-gene family. A later analysis removed several hundred highly shared, low-generation-probability nucleotide sequences to deal with suspected cross-contamination and a sequencing artifact. For each public chain, a later analysis derived a clonal expansion index from normalized ranks of inferred template counts within each repertoire. In a later analysis, generation probabilities were computed with a VDJ recombination model fitted to out-of-frame rearrangements, and the resulting probabilities were checked against IGoR. In a later analysis, TCR-TCR, TCR-HLA and TCR-CMV co-occurrence was scored with hypergeometric tests, and a repertoire-size bias correction was applied to TCR pairs. False discovery rates were estimated in a later analysis by permuting HLA or CMV assignments 20 times. A later analysis grouped co-occurring TCRs with DBSCAN, adding TCRdist sequence similarity when clustering within HLA-allele-positive subsets. Repertoires with fewer than 30,000 or more than 120,000 public chains, plus five repertoires with anomalous nucleotide sharing, were excluded from co-occurrence clustering. TCRdb stores this immuneACCESS table with in-frame sequences only. Part of the clones is absent; in the studies checked, under half of the shortfall reflects unresolved V genes, and no reason is known for the rest. Clone size and V and J calls were adopted from that table, with D and trimming inferred from the DNA. The sample table holds 150,000 to 200,000 clones, of which 82% were seen once. Of the sample, 6.5% is held by the ten largest clones.

As for this clone: Its antigen has not been determined. No base qualities exist here, and no much larger clone lies one base off it.

Sequencing input: PBMCs. The sequence came from a woman between 50 and 59 years old in good health and CMV-seropositive.

The DNA sequence is given as TGTGCCAGCAGTGTGTGGGCTCGCACTGAGCAGTTCTTC. Its protein reads: CASSVWARTEQFF. The sequence is built from TRBV6-5 and TRBJ2-1; the D gene identity is not certain. Trimming costs V 5 bases and J 9 bases, and their ends lie 14 bases apart. CDR1 and CDR2, looked up from the germline V gene, are MNHEY and SVGAGI. Counted from cysteine to phenylalanine, this CDR3 has 13 amino acids. The CDR3 DNA has 39 bases and is translated from base 1.